Sequencing of this TCR beta chain was carried out in a study of blood T cell repertoires in COVID-19. Background on the study: The United States, Italy and Spain supplied acute and convalescent COVID-19 samples. Nucleic acid was either cDNA or gDNA, and it came from T cells, B-cell-depleted T cells, or PBMCs.

The length of the CDR3 is 18 residues. The germline V gene encodes CDR1 SGHTA and CDR2 FQGNSA. The J segment lost 4 bases and the V segment lost 5 bases, leaving 17 bases of the junction unmatched. As processed by the authors: From reference gene primer amplification, estimates of nucleated cell counts were derived. The repertoire was sequenced with immunoSEQ multiplex PCR; TCRdb's copy has only in-frame clones and lacks some. V, J and clone size are taken as reported in that table, and D and trimming were inferred from the DNA itself. The sample records tens of thousands of clones, 80% to 90% being singletons.

V is TRBV7-2 and J is TRBJ2-3; 8 bases map to TRBD2. The specimen was peripheral blood. The sequence came from a man in his forties or fifties with acute or convalescent COVID-19. For the CDR3, the DNA is TGTGCCAGCAGCATCTTTGGTCCAGCGGGGGTAACTGCAGATACGCAGTATTTT. This gives the protein CASSIFGPAGVTADTQYF.